Below are 9 T cell receptor beta chains sequenced from a single sample in a study of patients and donors after allogeneic stem cell transplantation. TCRdb itself ran the RT-PCR reads through MiXCR, one entry per CDR3 protein. This table holds 900,000 to 1,000,000 distinct CDR3 sequences, more than 15% found once. The specimen sequenced was blood, either unsorted or a sorted T cell fraction (not recorded which). The source of these receptors is a human donor who was either an allogeneic HSCT recipient or a stem cell or donor lymphocyte infusion donor (not recorded which). It is not recorded whose cells these are; they may come from a transplant donor.

This clonotype showed up many times. The chain is built from TRBV4-3 and TRBJ1-2; D gene ambiguous. Germline CDR1 reads LGHNA; CDR2 reads YSLEER. The CDR3 runs 15 residues. V was cut by 1 base and J by 3 bases, with 12 bases left in between. The CDR3 coding sequence is TGCGCCAGCAGCCAAGTTTTCGGCGGCGACTATGGCTACACCTTC. It yields the protein CASSQVFGGDYGYTF.

This clonotype was picked up a small number of times. The chain is built from TRBV12-3 or TRBV12-4 and TRBJ2-5; 14 bases are a match to TRBD2. V lost 4 bases and J lost 4; bases outside the gene matches: 8. The CDR3 contains 17 residues. The CDR3 nucleotides are TGTGCCAGCAGTTCCCTAGTCGGGACTAGCGGGGGAGAGACCCAGTACTTC. Encoded protein: CASSSLVGTSGGETQYF.

The genes are TRBV9 and TRBJ2-3; D is perhaps TRBD1 (6 bases). CDR1 SGDLS and CDR2 YYNGEE come from the germline V gene. There are 15 residues in the CDR3. Trimming cost V 6 bases and J 4 bases, with 18 bases left between them. As DNA, the CDR3 is TGTGCCAGCATATTTCCCCCCAGGGGATCAGATACGCAGTATTTT. Protein sequence: CASIFPPRGSDTQYF. Complete variable domain (other parts from reference TRBV9 and TRBJ2-3): DSGVTQTPKHLITATGQRVTLRCSPRSGDLSVYWYQQSLDQGLQFLIQYYNGEERAKGNILERFSAQQFPDLHSELNLSSLELGDSALYFCASIFPPRGSDTQYFGPGTRLTVL.

The rearrangement links TRBV18 to TRBJ2-3; 9 bases fit TRBD2. The CDR3 length is 18 residues. CDR1 KGHSH and CDR2 LQKENI come from the germline V gene. The V gene end was trimmed by 8 bases and the J gene end by 2 bases; junction bases not matched to a gene: 17. The CDR3 sequence: CASTPRVAGAAITDTQYF. CDR3 bases: TGTGCCAGCACCCCGAGGGTAGCGGGGGCCGCGATCACAGATACGCAGTATTTT.

The J gene is TRBJ2-6, the V gene TRBV12-3 or TRBV12-4; D is ambiguous. Trimming shortened V by 5 bases and J by 0 bases, and 5 bases separated the two germline ends. This CDR3 has 14 residues. The CDR3 coding sequence is TGTGCCAGCAGTGCAAACTCTGGGGCCAACGTCCTGACTTTC. Translating gives CASSANSGANVLTF.

J is TRBJ2-1 and V is TRBV4-3; 8 nucleotides match TRBD2. This CDR3 comprises 18 residues. CDR1 is LGHNA and CDR2 is YSLEER in the germline V gene. The trim removed 0 bases at V and 0 bases at J, leaving 7 bases unmatched. CDR3 sequence (DNA): TGCGCCAGCAGCCAAGAAGTTAAGCGGGGGAGCTCCTACAATGAGCAGTTCTTC. It encodes CASSQEVKRGSSYNEQFF.

This clonotype was observed a handful of times. The chain is built from TRBV20-1 and TRBJ1-5, with D perhaps matching TRBD1 (6 bases). CDR3 size: 16 residues. Trimming left V 4 bases short and J 1 base short, with 17 bases between. CDR1 is DFQATT and CDR2 is SNEGSKA in the germline V gene (reference sequence). CDR3 nucleotides: TGCAGTGCTATGGATGTGGGGGCGTTAAGCAATCAGCCCCAGCATTTT. This sequence encodes CSAMDVGALSNQPQHF.

This clonotype occurred a few times. This chain links TRBV30 with TRBJ2-7; D is undetermined. Trimming removed 2 bases from V and 5 bases from J, with 10 bases in between. This CDR3 comprises 12 residues. CDR1 GTSNPN and CDR2 SVGIG come from the germline V gene (reference sequence). The CDR3 here is CAWSPSVDEQYF. The CDR3 DNA follows: TGTGCCTGGAGTCCGTCCGTTGACGAGCAGTACTTC.

This clonotype was seen only a few times. The chain couples TRBV12-3 or TRBV12-4 to TRBJ1-3; D not certain. The CDR3 extends over 14 amino acids. The V and J ends lost 5 bases and 6 bases respectively, with 14 bases between them. In DNA, the CDR3 is TGTGCCAGCAGTCTCCTGGCCCCCGAAAACACCATATATTTT. Residues: CASSLLAPENTIYF.